The rows below give T cell receptor beta chains drawn from one sample of a study of beta chain features in type 1 diabetes. The assay was immunoSEQ multiplex PCR, and TCRdb's table has in-frame clones only and misses some. The sample holds around 600,000 clones, 9.5% to 15% seen once. What was sequenced was naive CD4+ T cells from blood. These receptors were taken from a young man with type 1 diabetes. CDR3s include the opening cysteine and the closing phenylalanine or tryptophan. A D gene is named only where the DNA matches it firmly. The size of a clone is reported for some rows only, either as once, few or many, or as a class for expanded clones.

V gene: TRBV2
clone size: -
J gene: TRBJ2-1
D gene: TRBD1
CDR3 DNA: TGTGCCAGCAGGAGGACAGGGGGTAACAATGAGCAGTTCTTC
CDR3 protein: CASRRTGGNNEQFF

V gene: TRBV4-3
clone size: few
J gene: TRBJ2-1
D gene: TRBD2
CDR3 DNA: TGCGCCAGCAGCCAGCAGCAGGGACTAGCGGGGAAGAATGAGCAGTTCTTC
CDR3 protein: CASSQQQGLAGKNEQFF

V gene: TRBV6-6
clone size: few
J gene: TRBJ2-1
D gene: -
CDR3 DNA: TGTGCCAGCAGTCGGGTCTCGGCGGACAATGAGCAGTTCTTC
CDR3 protein: CASSRVSADNEQFF

V gene: TRBV7-7
clone size: -
J gene: TRBJ1-6
D gene: -
CDR3 DNA: TGTGCTAGCAGTACCGACAGGCCGAGCTCCTATAATTCACCCCTCCACTTT
CDR3 protein: CASSTDRPSSYNSPLHF

V gene: TRBV2
clone size: -
J gene: TRBJ1-5
D gene: -
CDR3 DNA: TGTGCCAGCACCGACAGTAATCAGCCCCAGCATTTT
CDR3 protein: CASTDSNQPQHF

V gene: TRBV6-6
clone size: few
J gene: TRBJ2-7
D gene: -
CDR3 DNA: TGTGCCAGCAGTCCCGAATCGCTCTACGAGCAGTACTTC
CDR3 protein: CASSPESLYEQYF

V gene: TRBV28
clone size: -
J gene: TRBJ1-6
D gene: -
CDR3 DNA: TGTGCCAGCATCTCCAGTGGGGGATACTCACCCCTCCACTTT
CDR3 protein: CASISSGGYSPLHF

V gene: TRBV4-2
clone size: -
J gene: TRBJ2-5
D gene: -
CDR3 DNA: TGTGCCAGCAGCCAAGACCTTAGACAGGGAGGGGGGGAGACCCAGTACTTC
CDR3 protein: CASSQDLRQGGGETQYF

V gene: TRBV7-2
clone size: few
J gene: TRBJ2-6
D gene: -
CDR3 DNA: TGTGCCAGCAGTAGATCCCACAGCTCTGGGGCCAACGTCCTGACTTTC
CDR3 protein: CASSRSHSSGANVLTF

V gene: TRBV10-3
clone size: -
J gene: TRBJ2-5
D gene: TRBD2
CDR3 DNA: TGTGCCATCGGCGGGAGGGCCGGGGAGACCCAGTACTTC
CDR3 protein: CAIGGRAGETQYF

V gene: TRBV30
clone size: few
J gene: TRBJ2-2
D gene: -
CDR3 DNA: TGTGCCTGGAGTGGCGTCGGAGGCGGGGAGCTGTTTTTT
CDR3 protein: CAWSGVGGGELFF

V gene: TRBV6-5
clone size: -
J gene: TRBJ1-2
D gene: -
CDR3 DNA: TGTGCCAGCAGCGCGGACGGTGCCTGGGGCTACACCTTC
CDR3 protein: CASSADGAWGYTF

V gene: TRBV5-4
clone size: few
J gene: TRBJ1-2
D gene: TRBD1
CDR3 DNA: TGTGCCAGCAGCTCCGACAGGGGATTGAACTATGGCTACACCTTC
CDR3 protein: CASSSDRGLNYGYTF

V gene: TRBV30
clone size: -
J gene: TRBJ2-7
D gene: -
CDR3 DNA: TGTGCCTGGAGTTCCAGCTCCTACGAGCAGTACTTC
CDR3 protein: CAWSSSSYEQYF

V gene: TRBV11-2
clone size: -
J gene: TRBJ2-5
D gene: -
CDR3 DNA: TGTGCCAGCAGTTCCAGGGTGGGGACCCAAGAGACCCAGTACTTC
CDR3 protein: CASSSRVGTQETQYF

V gene: TRBV5-1
clone size: -
J gene: TRBJ1-6
D gene: -
CDR3 DNA: TGCGCCAGCAGCCCAGTCTCGGAAAGAATTTCACCCCTCCACTTT
CDR3 protein: CASSPVSERISPLHF

V gene: TRBV6-5
clone size: -
J gene: TRBJ2-1
D gene: TRBD2
CDR3 DNA: TGTGCCAGCAGTCAGATAGCGGGGTCCGAGCAGTTCTTC
CDR3 protein: CASSQIAGSEQFF

V gene: TRBV28
clone size: -
J gene: TRBJ2-1
D gene: TRBD2
CDR3 DNA: TGTGCCAGCAGGGCGTCAGGACTAGCCGTATACAATGAGCAGTTCTTC
CDR3 protein: CASRASGLAVYNEQFF

V gene: TRBV29-1
clone size: -
J gene: TRBJ2-7
D gene: TRBD1
CDR3 DNA: TGCAGCGTCGGTAACACCGGGACAGGGGCCGAGCAGTACTTC
CDR3 protein: CSVGNTGTGAEQYF

V gene: TRBV28
clone size: few
J gene: TRBJ2-5
D gene: -
CDR3 DNA: TGTGCCAGCAGACTCTATCAGGGGCCAGAGACCCAGTACTTC
CDR3 protein: CASRLYQGPETQYF

V gene: TRBV7-2
clone size: few
J gene: TRBJ1-1
D gene: -
CDR3 DNA: TGTGCCAGCAGCTCTGACAGGAACACTGAAGCTTTCTTT
CDR3 protein: CASSSDRNTEAFF

V gene: TRBV27
clone size: -
J gene: TRBJ2-1
D gene: TRBD1
CDR3 DNA: TGTGCCAGCAGTTACACCCGGGACAGGGCCAATGAGCAGTTCTTC
CDR3 protein: CASSYTRDRANEQFF

V gene: TRBV28
clone size: -
J gene: TRBJ2-2
D gene: -
CDR3 DNA: TGTGCCAGCAGTTTCACAGGGTCAAACGGGGAGCTGTTTTTT
CDR3 protein: CASSFTGSNGELFF

V gene: TRBV29-1
clone size: few
J gene: TRBJ2-3
D gene: -
CDR3 DNA: TGCAGCGTTGAAGGGGGGTCGGCGACAGATACGCAGTATTTT
CDR3 protein: CSVEGGSATDTQYF

V gene: TRBV29-1
clone size: -
J gene: TRBJ2-7
D gene: -
CDR3 DNA: TGCAGCGTTGTAATCAGGGGCTACGAGCAGTACTTC
CDR3 protein: CSVVIRGYEQYF

V gene: TRBV6-5
clone size: -
J gene: TRBJ2-1
D gene: -
CDR3 DNA: TGTGCCAGCAGTTTGGCCAATGAGCAGTTCTTC
CDR3 protein: CASSLANEQFF

V gene: TRBV6-1
clone size: -
J gene: TRBJ2-7
D gene: -
CDR3 DNA: TGTGCCAGCAGTGAAGCGACACAGCAGTCCTACGAGCAGTACTTC
CDR3 protein: CASSEATQQSYEQYF

V gene: TRBV5-6
clone size: -
J gene: TRBJ1-2
D gene: -
CDR3 DNA: TGTGCCAGCAGCCCCGGGTACTATGGCTACACCTTC
CDR3 protein: CASSPGYYGYTF

V gene: TRBV11-2
clone size: -
J gene: TRBJ2-1
D gene: TRBD1
CDR3 DNA: TGTGCCAGCAGCGTCGGGACAGGTTCTTGGGGCTCCTACAATGAGCAGTTCTTC
CDR3 protein: CASSVGTGSWGSYNEQFF

V gene: TRBV11-3
clone size: few
J gene: TRBJ1-2
D gene: TRBD1
CDR3 DNA: TGTGCCAGCAGCCCCTTCGAACAGGGGCCCACTGACGGCTACACCTTC
CDR3 protein: CASSPFEQGPTDGYTF

V gene: TRBV9
clone size: few
J gene: TRBJ2-1
D gene: TRBD2
CDR3 DNA: TGTGCCAGCAGCGTCTCCACTAGCGGGGGGTTTAGTGAGCAGTTCTTC
CDR3 protein: CASSVSTSGGFSEQFF

V gene: TRBV7-6
clone size: few
J gene: TRBJ1-6
D gene: TRBD1
CDR3 DNA: TGTGCCAGCAGCTTAGGGACAGGGGATAGGTCACCCCTCCACTTT
CDR3 protein: CASSLGTGDRSPLHF

V gene: TRBV9
clone size: -
J gene: TRBJ2-1
D gene: TRBD2
CDR3 DNA: TGTGCCAGCAGCGTAGCAGGGCTAGCGGGGACCGAGCAGTTCTTC
CDR3 protein: CASSVAGLAGTEQFF

V gene: TRBV7-9
clone size: few
J gene: TRBJ1-1
D gene: TRBD1
CDR3 DNA: TGTGCCAGCAGCTCTTACAGGGGTGAGCACACTGAAGCTTTCTTT
CDR3 protein: CASSSYRGEHTEAFF

V gene: TRBV25-1
clone size: -
J gene: TRBJ2-6
D gene: -
CDR3 DNA: TGTGCCAGCAGTGCCGCGCCCCCCGCGGGGGCCAACGTCCTGACTTTC
CDR3 protein: CASSAAPPAGANVLTF

V gene: TRBV6-5
clone size: -
J gene: TRBJ2-1
D gene: TRBD2
CDR3 DNA: TGTGCCAGCAGTCAGGGCGGGGGTCCCTACAATGAGCAGTTCTTC
CDR3 protein: CASSQGGGPYNEQFF

V gene: TRBV28
clone size: few
J gene: TRBJ2-1
D gene: -
CDR3 DNA: TGTGCCAGCAGCCTCACCTACAATGAGCAGTTCTTC
CDR3 protein: CASSLTYNEQFF

V gene: TRBV28
clone size: -
J gene: TRBJ2-7
D gene: -
CDR3 DNA: TGTGCCAGCAGTTCGGTGGGCGACAAACACTACGAGCAGTACTTC
CDR3 protein: CASSSVGDKHYEQYF

V gene: TRBV29-1
clone size: -
J gene: TRBJ2-5
D gene: TRBD1
CDR3 DNA: TGCAGCGTCTGCGGACAGGATCAAGAGACCCAGTACTTC
CDR3 protein: CSVCGQDQETQYF

V gene: TRBV7-9
clone size: few
J gene: TRBJ1-4
D gene: TRBD1
CDR3 DNA: TGTGCCAGCAGCCCCGGACAGGGACCTAATGAAAAACTGTTTTTT
CDR3 protein: CASSPGQGPNEKLFF

V gene: TRBV7-2
clone size: few
J gene: TRBJ2-5
D gene: -
CDR3 DNA: TGTGCCAGCAGCTCGAGCCAAGAGACCCAGTACTTC
CDR3 protein: CASSSSQETQYF

V gene: TRBV21-1
clone size: few
J gene: TRBJ2-7
D gene: -
CDR3 DNA: TGTGCCAGCAGCAAAGGACCGTACTACGAGCAGTACTTC
CDR3 protein: CASSKGPYYEQYF